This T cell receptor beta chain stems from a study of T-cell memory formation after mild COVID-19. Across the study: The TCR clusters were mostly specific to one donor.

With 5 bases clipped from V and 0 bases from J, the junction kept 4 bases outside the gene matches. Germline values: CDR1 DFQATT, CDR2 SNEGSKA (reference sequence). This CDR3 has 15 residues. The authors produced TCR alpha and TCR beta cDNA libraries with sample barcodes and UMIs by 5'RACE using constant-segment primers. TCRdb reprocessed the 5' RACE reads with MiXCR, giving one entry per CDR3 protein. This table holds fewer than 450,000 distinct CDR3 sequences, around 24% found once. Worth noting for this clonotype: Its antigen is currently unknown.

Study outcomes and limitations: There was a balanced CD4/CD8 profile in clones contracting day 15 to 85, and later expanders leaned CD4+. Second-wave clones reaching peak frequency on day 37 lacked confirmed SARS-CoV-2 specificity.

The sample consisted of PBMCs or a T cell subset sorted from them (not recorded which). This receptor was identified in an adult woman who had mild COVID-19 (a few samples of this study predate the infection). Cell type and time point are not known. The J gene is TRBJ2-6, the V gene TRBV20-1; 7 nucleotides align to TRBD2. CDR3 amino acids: CSAPWGGSGANVLTF. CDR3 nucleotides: TGCAGTGCTCCGTGGGGGGGCTCTGGGGCCAACGTCCTGACTTTC.